The TCR beta chain under discussion was sequenced for a study of T cells in Graves' hyperthyroidism and ophthalmopathy. This clonotype was found a few times. The investigators amplified TCR beta CDR3 regions from RNA transcripts. TCR CDR3 underwent first-round RT-PCR with the HTBI primer set. TCRdb reprocessed the multiplex PCR reads with MiXCR, giving one entry per CDR3 protein. The repertoire holds 620,000 or so distinct CDR3 sequences, about 14% seen once, with around 13% in the top ten. This CDR3 is 11 amino acids long. CDR1 is SQVTM and CDR2 is ANQGSEA in the germline V gene. V was pared by 4 bases and J by 4 bases, with 6 bases between.

The clonotype comes from a woman between 45 and 60 years old with Graves' ophthalmopathy. The sample taken for sequencing was blood. The chain uses TRBV29-1 and TRBJ2-3; D is unresolved. CDR3 DNA: TGCAGCGTTGTAGGTCCAGATACGCAGTATTTT. Encoded protein: CSVVGPDTQYF.